The next 5 T cell receptor beta chains were all read from a single sample in a study of CD8 T cells in ankylosing spondylitis. TCRdb itself ran the 5' RACE reads through MiXCR, one entry per CDR3 protein. The repertoire includes roughly 30,000 distinct CDR3 sequences, over 12% of them detected once, and about a third sits in the top ten. The sequencing sample was made of blood. These receptors were obtained from a male donor with ankylosing spondylitis or in good health (not recorded which).

The J gene is TRBJ2-3, the V gene TRBV25-1, with unresolved D. V gave up 5 bases and J gave up 1 base, with 7 bases separating them. The CDR3 is made up of 13 amino acids. Germline-derived CDR1 and CDR2 are MGHDK and SYGVNS. Here the CDR3 reads CASSITRTDTQYF. In nucleotides, the CDR3 is TGTGCCAGCAGTATCACCCGCACAGATACGCAGTATTTT.

This clonotype came up a few times. Written as DNA, the CDR3 is TGCGCCAGCAGCTTACAAAGGCGGGGAGTGGAAGCTTTCTTT. Translation gives CASSLQRRGVEAFF. V is TRBV5-1 and J is TRBJ1-1; D ambiguous. This CDR3 contains 14 residues. With 2 bases removed from V and 8 bases from J, the gap between germline ends came to 16 bases. Germline CDR1 SGHRS, CDR2 YFSETQ. Looking up the rest from reference TRBV5-1 and TRBJ1-1 gives the full variable domain: KAGVTQTPRYLIKTRGQQVTLSCSPISGHRSVSWYQQTPGQGLQFLFEYFSETQRNKGNFPGRFSGRQFSNSRSEMNVSTLELGDSALYLCASSLQRRGVEAFFGQGTRLTVV.

In its sample, this clonotype was seen a few times. V is TRBV27 and J is TRBJ2-5; D possibly corresponds to TRBD1 (5 bases). Germline values: CDR1 MNHEY, CDR2 SMNVEV (reference sequence). The CDR3 has 13 amino acids. Trimming cost V 3 bases and J 3 bases, with 8 bases left between them. This chain's CDR3 is CASSLLGEETQYF. The DNA for the CDR3 is TGTGCCAGCAGTTTGTTAGGGGAAGAGACCCAGTACTTC.

The V and J genes are TRBV4-3 and TRBJ2-1, with D unclear. V gave up 0 bases and J gave up 5 bases, with 11 bases separating them. The CDR3 consists of 15 residues. Germline CDR1 LGHNA, CDR2 YSLEER. CDR3 sequence (DNA): TGCGCCAGCAGCCAAGATCATATAGGGAACAATGAGCAGTTCTTC. This translates into CASSQDHIGNNEQFF.

The V and J genes are TRBV6-5 and TRBJ2-2; TRBD1 or TRBD2 may be the D gene (6 bases each). CDR1 and CDR2 from the germline V gene are MNHEY and SVGAGI. The CDR3 loop spans 16 amino acids. The ends were cut back, 6 bases at V and 3 bases at J, with 17 bases in the middle. CDR3: CASSLRGPGYTGELFF. CDR3 bases: TGTGCCAGCAGCCTACGGGGGCCAGGCTACACCGGGGAGCTGTTTTTT.